Listed below are T cell receptor beta chains from one sample, sequenced in a study of post-analysis software for immune sequencing data. Using its own MiXCR run on the PCR reads, TCRdb lists one record per CDR3 protein. The sample includes hundreds of thousands of distinct CDR3 sequences, 44% seen only once; the top ten take 1.7%. Sequences were obtained from blood. The receptors derive from a girl between 5 and 17 years old with multiple sclerosis. CDR3s include the opening cysteine and the closing phenylalanine or tryptophan. D genes are given only for firm matches.

j_call v_call d_call cdr3_aa
TRBJ2-1 TRBV7-8 TRBD1 CASSLKGARSYNEQFF
TRBJ2-7 TRBV6-5 NA CASRRLQSSYEQYF
TRBJ2-7 TRBV2 NA CASSVWGGSYEQYF
TRBJ2-1 TRBV9 NA CTSSVFSGTYNEQFF
TRBJ2-5 TRBV5-1 NA CASSLGGYQETQYF
TRBJ2-1 TRBV14 TRBD2 CASSHVGGNEQFF
TRBJ2-5 TRBV7-6 NA CASSSSEGGWLETQYF
TRBJ2-3 TRBV24-1 NA CATSDLWRGGDTQYF
TRBJ2-5 TRBV5-1 NA CASSPEGGTVGTQYF
TRBJ1-1 TRBV28 TRBD1 CATRQGSAEAFF
NA TRBV5-1 TRBD1 CASAPDRAYYEQYF
TRBJ2-7 TRBV6-4 NA CAISDVGGAWEQYF
TRBJ2-1 TRBV29-1 NA CSVERGGNEQFF
TRBJ1-6 TRBV6-5 NA CASNYRAKSSPLHF
TRBJ1-2 TRBV5-1 TRBD1 CASGTGERYGYTF
TRBJ2-7 TRBV20-1 TRBD1 CSATPGTGARYEQYF
TRBJ2-5 TRBV12-3/TRBV12-4 NA CASSRQLQETQYF
TRBJ2-6 TRBV5-1 NA CASSFNGGLRSGANVLTF
TRBJ1-5 TRBV7-9 NA CASSSQGTRQPQHF
TRBJ2-7 TRBV6-5 NA CASSYLFRGEQYF
TRBJ2-5 TRBV12-3/TRBV12-4 NA CASSQRPCGEQYF
TRBJ2-7 TRBV29-1 TRBD1 CSVEDRDRGSYEQYF
TRBJ2-3 TRBV7-2 TRBD2 CASSSGLAGGPSTDTQYF
TRBJ1-6 TRBV15 NA CATSRVEQIYNSPLHF
TRBJ1-2 TRBV12-3/TRBV12-4 TRBD1 CASTPDRVYGYTF
TRBJ2-1 TRBV5-1 NA CASSGMSEQFF
TRBJ2-1 TRBV29-1 NA CSGALRQWYNEQFF
TRBJ2-3 TRBV25-1 TRBD1 CASSVPRQGDSTDTQYF
TRBJ2-1 TRBV6-6 NA CASSYSQVSYNEQFF
TRBJ2-3 TRBV4-1 NA CASSQRWDPATPDTQYF
TRBJ2-7 TRBV20-1 NA CSAGRGTEQYF
TRBJ2-7 TRBV7-6 NA CASSLNTYYEQYF
TRBJ2-3 TRBV6-1 NA CASITSPTQYF
TRBJ2-3 TRBV10-3 NA CAISPGLSRTDTQYF
TRBJ2-1 TRBV2 TRBD2 CASSEDTGLAGYNEQFF
NA TRBV6-5 TRBD1 CASRTSQTGAYEQYF
TRBJ1-2 TRBV20-1 NA CSARFGQRGGSYGYTF
TRBJ2-3 TRBV7-8 NA CASSSSQGGRDTQYF
TRBJ2-1 TRBV27 TRBD1 CASRSGQGVYNEQFF
TRBJ2-1 TRBV12-3/TRBV12-4 NA CASSFSQGAYNEQFF
TRBJ2-7 TRBV5-1 NA CASSSGAATYEQYF
TRBJ2-1 TRBV20-1 NA CSARPISYNEQFF
TRBJ1-1 TRBV6-5 NA CASGPDGTEAFF
TRBJ2-4 TRBV10-3 TRBD2 CAISESGLEHIQYF
TRBJ1-2 TRBV4-2 NA CASSQGGQRQSYTF
TRBJ2-3 TRBV7-6 TRBD1 CASSLKDRGSLTDTQYF
TRBJ2-1 TRBV10-2 NA CASSGQGTYNEQFF
TRBJ2-5 TRBV6-2/TRBV6-3 NA CASGAAQYF
TRBJ2-7 TRBV12-3/TRBV12-4 NA CASSLDRTSYEQYF
TRBJ1-1 TRBV6-2/TRBV6-3 NA CASSWYREEEAFF
TRBJ2-1 TRBV7-2 TRBD2 CASSFTSGDNEQFF
TRBJ1-1 TRBV12-3/TRBV12-4 NA CASSLRPHPGTEAFF
TRBJ2-5 TRBV3-1 NA CASSQGSGGQETQYF